This T cell receptor beta chain was identified in a study of T-cell memory formation after mild COVID-19. For the study at large: The study found TCR clusters largely donor specific.

Concerning this clonotype: Its antigen is as yet unknown.

TCRdb re-analysed the 5' RACE reads in MiXCR, keeping a single row per CDR3 protein. The sample includes under 250,000 distinct CDR3 sequences, 15% seen only once; the top ten take less than 2.5%. Findings and limits, study-wide: Some responding clones appeared in pre-infection memory, suggesting cross-reactive memory joined.

Germline V gene lookup returns CDR1 DFQATT and CDR2 SNEGSKA (reference sequence). Trimming stripped 0 bases from V and 6 bases from J, with 14 bases between. The length of the CDR3 is 14 residues. Sequenced material: PBMCs or a T cell subset sorted from them (not recorded which). J is TRBJ1-2 and V is TRBV20-1, with D tentatively TRBD1 (6 bases). This clonotype originated in an adult woman who had mild COVID-19 (a few samples of this study predate the infection). Cell type and time point are not known. This CDR3 is CSARDKPQGHGYTF. In DNA, the CDR3 is TGCAGTGCTAGAGATAAGCCTCAGGGGCATGGCTACACCTTC.